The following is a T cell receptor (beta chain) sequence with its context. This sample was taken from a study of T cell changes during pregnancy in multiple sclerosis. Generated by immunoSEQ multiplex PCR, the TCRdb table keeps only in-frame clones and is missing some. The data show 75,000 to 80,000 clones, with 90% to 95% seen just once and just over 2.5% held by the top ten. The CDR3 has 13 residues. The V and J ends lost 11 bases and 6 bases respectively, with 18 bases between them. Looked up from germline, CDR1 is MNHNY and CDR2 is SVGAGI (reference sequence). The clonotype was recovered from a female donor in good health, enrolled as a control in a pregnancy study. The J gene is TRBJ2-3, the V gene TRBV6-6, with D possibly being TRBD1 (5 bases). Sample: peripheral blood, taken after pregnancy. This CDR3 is CASKDNLWDTQYF. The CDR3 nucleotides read TGTGCCTCCAAGGACAATCTCTGGGATACGCAGTATTTT.